The 15 T cell receptor beta chains below all came from one sample that was sequenced in a study of Ad26.COV2.S vaccination and SARS-CoV-2 variants. Treatment reported: about 20 received Ad26.COV2.S at low or high dose, single or two shots; 5 received placebo; per-sample allocation not given. Collection of the samples took place on day 63 after the first injection of vaccine or placebo. The assay was immunoSEQ multiplex PCR, and TCRdb's table has in-frame clones only and misses some. The table records a few hundred thousand clones, roughly 90% of them present only once. The specimen comprised peripheral blood, sampled in a trial of Ad26.COV2.S vaccine versus placebo. Every receptor here comes from a person aged 18-65 years who received the Ad26.COV2.S COVID-19 vaccine or a placebo.

V usage is TRBV5-4 and J usage is TRBJ2-5, with no clear D. Trimming removed 4 bases at V and 1 base at J, with 11 bases between. Germline CDR1 is SGHNT and CDR2 is YYREEE (reference sequence). This CDR3 spans 14 amino acids. CDR3 nucleotide sequence: TGTGCCAGCAGCCCACTGGAAGGCCAAGAGACCCAGTACTTC. The encoded protein is CASSPLEGQETQYF.

Only one count was recorded for this clone. This chain connects TRBV2 to TRBJ1-5; D gene ambiguous. Trimming left V 4 bases short and J 0 bases short, with 7 bases between. The CDR3 covers 14 residues. CDR1 is SNHLY and CDR2 is FYNNEI in the germline V gene. CDR3 sequence (DNA): TGTGCCAGCAGTGGTCAATATAGCAATCAGCCCCAGCATTTT. Translation gives CASSGQYSNQPQHF.

This clone occurred once. The chain's CDR3 is CSASVGGRANTGELFF. DNA for the CDR3: TGCAGTGCTAGTGTCGGCGGGAGGGCGAACACCGGGGAGCTGTTTTTT. This sequence joins TRBV20-1 and TRBJ2-2, with 9 bases that match TRBD2. The CDR3 extends over 16 amino acids. Unmatched junction bases numbered 5, after V lost 3 bases and J lost 0 bases. CDR1 and CDR2 (germline): DFQATT, SNEGSKA (reference sequence).

This chain connects TRBV7-9 to TRBJ2-7, with TRBD2 matching 11 bases. CDR1 and CDR2 (germline): SEHNR, FQNEAQ (reference sequence). The junction had 5 bases not matched to a gene; V was cut back by 4 bases and J by 0 bases. There are 16 residues in the CDR3. The CDR3 protein is CASSSRTSGSSYEQYF. The DNA of the CDR3 is TGTGCCAGCAGCTCCAGGACTAGCGGGTCCTCCTACGAGCAGTACTTC.

The CDR3 coding sequence is TGTGCCAGCAGCCCGCGGGACAGGGGTACGGACACTGAAGCTTTCTTT. The encoded protein is CASSPRDRGTDTEAFF. This chain joins TRBV9 and TRBJ1-1; TRBD1 matches 10 bases. CDR1 is SGDLS and CDR2 is YYNGEE in the germline V gene. The CDR3 is 16 amino acids. V lost 4 bases, J lost 3 bases, and 9 bases stayed unmatched.

The count of this clone is one. The J gene is TRBJ1-6, the V gene TRBV23-1; possibly TRBD1 for D (5 bases). TRBV23-1 is an open reading frame whose function is uncertain. This CDR3 comprises 17 residues. Trimming pared 3 bases from V and 7 bases from J, leaving 19 bases between. CDR3 sequence (DNA): TGCGCCAGCAGTCAGAGATGCACGGGGGGGGTAAATTCACCCCTCCACTTT. Its protein is CASSQRCTGGVNSPLHF.

The V call is TRBV19, the J call TRBJ2-1, with D possibly TRBD1 on 6 matching bases. V lost 6 bases, J lost 7 bases, and 10 bases lay in between. Germline lookup yields CDR1 LNHDA and CDR2 SQIVND (reference sequence). The CDR3 is made up of 12 amino acids. CDR3 sequence: CASSMTGNEQFF. The CDR3 DNA is TGTGCCAGTAGCATGACAGGAAATGAGCAGTTCTTC. Using reference TRBV19 and TRBJ2-1 for the parts outside the CDR3, the full variable domain is DGGITQSPKYLFRKEGQNVTLSCEQNLNHDAMYWYRQDPGQGLRLIYYSQIVNDFQKGDIAEGYSVSREKKESFPLTVTSAQKNPTAFYLCASSMTGNEQFFGPGTRLTVL.

The chain joins TRBV6-2 or TRBV6-3 to TRBJ2-2; 12 bases agree with TRBD2. J was trimmed by 6 bases and V by 0 bases; bases with no gene match: 14. This CDR3 has 20 residues. CDR1 and CDR2 (germline): MNHEY, SVGEGT. The CDR3, as DNA: TGTGCCAGCAGTTACTCGCCCTCCTCTAGCGGGAGGGCGGGGTCCGGGGAGCTGTTTTTT. It is translated as CASSYSPSSSGRAGSGELFF.

The genes are TRBV28 and TRBJ1-3; 8 bases match TRBD1. V lost 6 bases and J lost 4; bases outside the gene matches: 5. Germline V gives CDR1 MDHEN, CDR2 SYDVKM. The CDR3 spans 14 residues. This chain's CDR3 is CASRSRGLGNTIYF. CDR3 DNA sequence: TGTGCCAGCAGGTCCAGGGGGCTCGGAAACACCATATATTTT.

This sequence joins TRBV5-1 and TRBJ1-2, with TRBD1 as a possible D gene (5 bases). Germline V CDR1 and CDR2: SGHRS, YFSETQ. Between the trimmed V and J ends, which lost 4 bases and 6 bases, there was a span of 19 bases. The CDR3 runs 15 residues. The CDR3 reads CASSINGEEGNGYTF. The CDR3, as DNA: TGCGCCAGCAGCATTAACGGGGAAGAGGGGAATGGCTACACCTTC.

Turning to this clone: The sample holds other DNA sequences that translate to the same CDR3. This chain joins TRBV19 and TRBJ1-1; 9 bases agree with TRBD1. V shed 7 bases and J 3 bases; nucleotides not matched to a gene: 3. The germline CDR1 and CDR2 sequences are LNHDA and SQIVND (reference sequence). This CDR3 comprises 13 residues. The CDR3 reads CASKGQGDTEAFF. CDR3 sequence (DNA): TGTGCCAGTAAGGGACAGGGCGACACTGAAGCTTTCTTT.

This clone was seen only once. CDR3 nucleotide sequence: TGCGCCAGCAGCAACCTAGGGACAGGTGAGACTGAAGCTTTCTTT. This gives the protein CASSNLGTGETEAFF. V usage is TRBV5-1 and J usage is TRBJ1-1, with 8 bases identical to TRBD1. Germline V gene sequence: CDR1 SGHRS, CDR2 YFSETQ. J gave up 5 bases and V 4 bases, and 10 bases lay outside the gene matches. The CDR3 has 15 amino acids. Full variable domain (missing parts from reference TRBV5-1 and TRBJ1-1): KAGVTQTPRYLIKTRGQQVTLSCSPISGHRSVSWYQQTPGQGLQFLFEYFSETQRNKGNFPGRFSGRQFSNSRSEMNVSTLELGDSALYLCASSNLGTGETEAFFGQGTRLTVV.

The rearrangement links TRBV19 to TRBJ2-5; 8 bases match TRBD2. CDR3 length: 15 residues. V dropped 1 base and J dropped 5; count of bases not matched to a gene: 6. Per germline, CDR1 LNHDA and CDR2 SQIVND (reference sequence). This chain's CDR3 is CASSIAGGPGETQYF. The DNA for the CDR3 is TGTGCCAGTAGTATAGCGGGAGGGCCTGGGGAGACCCAGTACTTC.

The chain uses TRBV7-8 and TRBJ2-7; no reliable D call. V gave up 0 bases and J gave up 0 bases, with 9 bases separating them. This CDR3 is built from 15 residues. Germline loops: CDR1 SGHVS, CDR2 FQNEAQ. DNA for the CDR3: TGTGCCAGCAGCTTAGCCGGGCAAGACTCCTACGAGCAGTACTTC. Amino acid sequence: CASSLAGQDSYEQYF.

This clone was recorded a few times. This rearrangement joins TRBV5-1 to TRBJ2-7, with TRBD2 matching over 11 bases. CDR1 and CDR2 (germline): SGHRS, YFSETQ. With 2 bases clipped from V and 7 bases from J, the junction kept 8 bases outside the gene matches. This CDR3 region has 15 residues. For the CDR3, the DNA is TGCGCCAGCAGCTTCTCTAGCGGGAGGACTCGGGAGCAGTACTTC. Amino acids: CASSFSSGRTREQYF.